A selection of T cell receptor beta chains follows, all from one sample in a study of regulatory T cells in long-lasting Graves disease. From the multiplex PCR reads, TCRdb called clonotypes with MiXCR, one entry per CDR3 protein. The sample includes 360,000 or so distinct CDR3 sequences, about 23% of them seen just once. Sample: peripheral blood mononuclear cells (PBMCs), taken when the disease was refractory, from a patient treated with antithyroid drugs. Receptor source: a middle-aged woman with Graves disease. CDR3s include the opening cysteine and the closing phenylalanine or tryptophan. Each record gives: J gene, D gene, clone size, CDR3 length, V gene, CDR3 DNA, CDR3 protein. The D gene is left open where the match is weak. Expanded clones get a size class; other rows say once, few or many, or leave the size out.

>TRBJ2-2|TRBD2|-|16|TRBV3-1
TGTGCCAGCAGCCAATTCGGGGCGGGAGTGACCGGGGAGCTGTTTTTT
CASSQFGAGVTGELFF
>TRBJ2-7|-|-|13|TRBV2
TGTGCCAGCAGTTACGGGCCAAACTACGAGCAGTACTTC
CASSYGPNYEQYF
>TRBJ2-7|TRBD1|many|14|TRBV28
TGTGCCAGCAGTTGGGACAGGGGGGCCTACGAGCAGTACTTC
CASSWDRGAYEQYF
>TRBJ1-5|TRBD1|few|13|TRBV30
TGTGCCTGGGCTGGACAGGGCGGTCAGCCCCAGCATTTT
CAWAGQGGQPQHF
>TRBJ1-2|-|many|14|TRBV3-1
TGTGCCAGCAGCCAGGGGGACCGCGAGAGGGGCTACACCTTC
CASSQGDRERGYTF
>TRBJ2-7|TRBD1|many|13|TRBV20-1
TGCAGTGCTCCCCGGACAGGGTGGTACGAGCAGTACTTC
CSAPRTGWYEQYF
>TRBJ2-5|-|many|15|TRBV5-6
TGTGCCAGCAGCTTGATAAGTCGGGACCAAGAGACCCAGTACTTC
CASSLISRDQETQYF
>TRBJ1-1|-|-|12|TRBV6-2/TRBV6-3
TGTGCCAGCAGCCCCCAATCCACTGAAGCTTTCTTT
CASSPQSTEAFF
>TRBJ2-3|-|-|15|TRBV28
TGTGCCAGCAGTTTTTCGGGCCTCCGCACAGATACGCAGTATTTT
CASSFSGLRTDTQYF
>TRBJ2-1|TRBD2|-|15|TRBV28
TGTGCCAGCAGCTTACTAGCGGGAGGTCCGGATGAGCAGTTCTTC
CASSLLAGGPDEQFF
>TRBJ1-5|-|once|19|TRBV20-1
TGCAGTGCCAACCAGATCCCTTATTTGGGCAGGAGTAGCAATCAGCCCCAGCATTTT
CSANQIPYLGRSSNQPQHF
>TRBJ2-7|-|once|13|TRBV5-4
TGTGCCAGCAGCCCGGGGCAGTGGGACGAGCAGTACTTC
CASSPGQWDEQYF
>TRBJ2-7|-|few|15|TRBV11-2
TGTGCCAGCAGCCCCCGGGACTTCGGGTCCTACGAGCAGTACTTC
CASSPRDFGSYEQYF
>TRBJ1-1|-|few|12|TRBV13
TGTGCCAGCAGCGCCTACTTGACTGAAGCTTTCTTT
CASSAYLTEAFF
>TRBJ2-7|TRBD2|many|13|TRBV20-1
TGCAGTGCTTCCGGGACTAGTGTTTACGAGCAGTACTTC
CSASGTSVYEQYF
>TRBJ2-7|TRBD2|-|14|TRBV28
TGTGCCACTACCCTGACTAGCGGGGTTTACGAGCAGTACTTC
CATTLTSGVYEQYF
>TRBJ2-1|-|many|11|TRBV16
TGTGCCAGCAGCCAACTAAATGAGCAGTTCTTC
CASSQLNEQFF
>TRBJ2-2|-|-|14|TRBV27
TGTGCCAGCAGAGCGGAGGGGGGGACCGGGGAGCTGTTTTTT
CASRAEGGTGELFF
>TRBJ2-2|-|-|15|TRBV20-1
TGCAGTGCTAGACGACGCGGGATAATAAACGGGGAGCTGTTTTTT
CSARRRGIINGELFF
>TRBJ1-5|-|few|14|TRBV19
TGTGCCAGTAGTATAGGGGTGGACGATCAGCCCCAGCATTTT
CASSIGVDDQPQHF
>TRBJ1-1|TRBD1|many|15|TRBV28
TGTGCCAGCAGTTCCCCGGGATCAGGGGGGGGTGAAGCTTTCTTT
CASSSPGSGGGEAFF
>TRBJ2-1|TRBD2|many|14|TRBV7-9
TGTGCCAGCAGCGGGACTAGCGGGAGAAATGAGCAGTTCTTC
CASSGTSGRNEQFF
>TRBJ1-1|-|-|15|TRBV5-5
TGTGCCAGCAGCCGACAGGTGAGGACGGACACTGAAGCTTTCTTT
CASSRQVRTDTEAFF
>TRBJ2-7|TRBD2|few|15|TRBV5-1
TGCGCCAGCAGCTTCGGGACTAGCGGGACCTACGAGCAGTACTTC
CASSFGTSGTYEQYF
>TRBJ2-6|TRBD2|many|18|TRBV28
TGTGCCAGCAGTTCCGGGAAACTAGCGGGAGGTGGGGCCAACGTCCTGACTTTC
CASSSGKLAGGGANVLTF
>TRBJ1-2|-|-|16|TRBV3-1
TGTGCCAGCAGCCCGGCGGCCAGCGGCGGAAACTATGGCTACACCTTC
CASSPAASGGNYGYTF
>TRBJ2-3|-|few|11|TRBV2
TGTGCCAGCAGCGACACAGATACGCAGTATTTT
CASSDTDTQYF
>TRBJ2-7|-|many|11|TRBV11-2
TGTGCCAGCAGCTTAAGATACGAGCAGTACTTC
CASSLRYEQYF
>TRBJ2-2|TRBD1|many|18|TRBV28
TGTGCCAGCAGGTCACCTCCGGGACAGGGGGCCTCACCCGGGGAGCTGTTTTTT
CASRSPPGQGASPGELFF
>TRBJ1-5|TRBD1|many|17|TRBV28
TGTGCCAGCAGCCGAGACAGGGGATGGGGGGGCAATCAGCCCCAGCATTTT
CASSRDRGWGGNQPQHF
>TRBJ2-7|-|few|14|TRBV6-1
TGTGCCAGCACTCGGGACATGGAATCCTACGAGCAGTACTTC
CASTRDMESYEQYF
>TRBJ2-3|-|few|15|TRBV6-1
TGTGCCAGCAGTAGTTGGCGGGGACACACAGATACGCAGTATTTT
CASSSWRGHTDTQYF
>TRBJ2-3|-|-|16|TRBV2
TGTGCCAGCAGTACTCAGGCAACCACATTTTCAGATACGCAGTATTTT
CASSTQATTFSDTQYF
>TRBJ1-5|-|few|13|TRBV20-1
TGCAGTGCTACATCAGTGATTAATCAGCCCCAGCATTTT
CSATSVINQPQHF
>TRBJ2-7|TRBD1|many|15|TRBV7-6
TGTGCCAGCAGCTCCCCGACAGGGCTGTTGGGTGAGCAGTACTTC
CASSSPTGLLGEQYF
>TRBJ2-5|-|many|16|TRBV28
TGTGCCAGCAGTCCATCCCCCCAGCGGGACCAAGAGACCCAGTACTTC
CASSPSPQRDQETQYF
>TRBJ2-2|-|few|14|TRBV30
TGTGCCTGGAGTGTACGACAGAACACCGGGGAGCTGTTTTTT
CAWSVRQNTGELFF
>TRBJ2-2|-|many|17|TRBV27
TGTGCCAGCACCGCAAAAAAATCGGGGAACACCACCGGGGAGCTGTTTTTT
CASTAKKSGNTTGELFF
>TRBJ2-1|-|few|13|TRBV7-3
TGTGCCAGCAGCTTACGTCGGGAGAATGAGCAGTTCTTC
CASSLRRENEQFF
>TRBJ1-6|-|-|13|TRBV2
TGTGCCAGCAGTCGGGGCGAGAGCTCACCCCTCCACTTT
CASSRGESSPLHF
>TRBJ1-5|-|-|13|TRBV19
TGTGCCAGCTGCCCCCAGGGGAGCCAGCCCCAGCATTTT
CASCPQGSQPQHF
>TRBJ1-1|-|many|14|TRBV7-9
TGTGCCAGCAGCTTAATTGAAATGAACACTGAAGCTTTCTTT
CASSLIEMNTEAFF
>TRBJ2-3|-|once|17|TRBV6-1
TGTGCCAGCAGTGAAGACACGGGTGGGATGACCACAGATACGCAGTATTTT
CASSEDTGGMTTDTQYF
>TRBJ1-1|-|-|10|TRBV20-1
TGCAGTGCTCCCCAAAGCGAAGCTTTCTTT
CSAPQSEAFF
>TRBJ2-2|-|many|15|TRBV7-2
TGTGCCAGCAGCTTAGTTCTCGGTATCACCGGGGAGCTGTTTTTT
CASSLVLGITGELFF
>TRBJ1-3|-|-|15|TRBV28
TGTGCCAGCAGACCTGGGGGGGGGTCTGGAAACACCATATATTTT
CASRPGGGSGNTIYF
>TRBJ1-1|TRBD1|many|14|TRBV9
TGTGCCAGCAGCGTAGGAGGGGGCGACACTGAAGCTTTCTTT
CASSVGGGDTEAFF
>TRBJ2-7|-|few|15|TRBV5-1
TGCGCCAGCAGCCGCACCGGGACATCTTCCTACGAGCAGTACTTC
CASSRTGTSSYEQYF
>TRBJ1-2|-|many|15|TRBV2
TGTGCCAGCAGTGAAGCATTATTAGGGGGCTATGGCTACACCTTC
CASSEALLGGYGYTF